Listed below are T cell receptor beta chains from one sample, sequenced in a study of glioma-infiltrating T cells. MiXCR, applied by TCRdb to the multiplex PCR reads, yields one record per CDR3 protein. Of a few thousand distinct CDR3 sequences in the sample, around 33% are singletons; the top ten hold approximately 7%. The material sequenced was glioma tissue, nonneoplastic brain tissue, or PBMCs (not recorded which). These receptor sequences come from a human donor with low-grade glioma or glioblastoma, undergoing nonglioma brain surgery, or in good health (not recorded which). Each CDR3 is given with its conserved first and last residue. Fields, in order: V gene, clone size, D gene, J gene, CDR3 DNA, CDR3 protein. D genes are given only for firm matches. The size field is filled for only some rows; it gives once, few, many or a size class.

V: TRBV6-2/TRBV6-3; size: large; D: TRBD1; J: TRBJ1-5; DNA: TGTGCCAGCAGTTCGACAGGGGGCTCTAATCAGCCCCAGCATTTT; CDR3: CASSSTGGSNQPQHF
V: TRBV27; size: medium-sized; D: TRBD1; J: TRBJ1-6; DNA: TGTGCCAGCAGTTTCGGACAGGGGCATTCCTATAATTCACCCCTCCACTTT; CDR3: CASSFGQGHSYNSPLHF
V: TRBV19; size: many; D: -; J: TRBJ2-7; DNA: TGTGCCAGTAGCCCCCGACAGGCGGTGCTCTACGAGCAGTACTTC; CDR3: CASSPRQAVLYEQYF
V: TRBV6-1; size: -; D: -; J: TRBJ1-1; DNA: TGTGCCAGCCGAAGGAAAAATGAAGCTTTCTTT; CDR3: CASRRKNEAFF
V: TRBV7-2; size: -; D: -; J: TRBJ2-5; DNA: TGTGTCAGCAGCAGCCTCACGGGCCACGAGACCCAGTGCTTC; CDR3: CVSSSLTGHETQCF
V: TRBV20-1; size: medium-sized; D: TRBD2; J: TRBJ2-3; DNA: TGCAGTGCAACCCCTCAGCGGGGGGGCGGGACAGATACGCAGTATTTT; CDR3: CSATPQRGGGTDTQYF
V: TRBV7-2; size: medium-sized; D: TRBD1; J: TRBJ2-3; DNA: TGTGCCAGCAGCTTGAGACAGGGAACTACAGATACGCAGTATTTT; CDR3: CASSLRQGTTDTQYF
V: TRBV25-1; size: -; D: TRBD1; J: TRBJ1-4; DNA: TGTACCAGCAGTCAGACAGGGCAACCCAATAATGAAGAACTGTTTTTT; CDR3: CTSSQTGQPNNEELFF
V: TRBV20-1; size: large; D: -; J: TRBJ2-3; DNA: TGCAGTGCTAGTCTTTTAAGGCAGTCCACAGATACGCAGTATTTT; CDR3: CSASLLRQSTDTQYF
V: TRBV6-5; size: large; D: TRBD1; J: TRBJ1-2; DNA: TGTGCCAGCAGTTACTCTAGGACAGGGCCTTATGGCTACACCTTC; CDR3: CASSYSRTGPYGYTF
V: TRBV19; size: medium-sized; D: TRBD1; J: TRBJ2-7; DNA: TGTGCCAGTAGACAGGGGAGCACCTACGAGCAGTACTTC; CDR3: CASRQGSTYEQYF
V: TRBV3-1; size: many; D: TRBD2; J: TRBJ2-3; DNA: TGTGCCAGCAGCCAGGGAGCGGGGGGGCCAGATACGCAGTATTTT; CDR3: CASSQGAGGPDTQYF
V: TRBV7-9; size: many; D: -; J: TRBJ2-1; DNA: TGTGCCAGCAGCCACCCGTGGATCGATGAGCAGTTCTTC; CDR3: CASSHPWIDEQFF
V: TRBV2; size: medium-sized; D: -; J: TRBJ2-5; DNA: TGTGCCAGCAGTCGGGGCCTTTTCGAGACCCAGTACTTC; CDR3: CASSRGLFETQYF
V: TRBV12-3/TRBV12-4; size: many; D: -; J: TRBJ2-1; DNA: TGTGCCAGCACCCAGAGAGGGCTCAATGAGCAGTTCTTC; CDR3: CASTQRGLNEQFF
V: TRBV12-3/TRBV12-4; size: many; D: -; J: TRBJ1-2; DNA: TGTGCCAGCAGTTTAAGGGACACCTCCTCCCTCTATGGCTACACCTTC; CDR3: CASSLRDTSSLYGYTF
V: TRBV7-8; size: medium-sized; D: -; J: TRBJ1-5; DNA: TGTGCCAGCAGCTTAGAGGTCAATAGCAATCAGCCCCAGCATTTT; CDR3: CASSLEVNSNQPQHF
V: TRBV6-2/TRBV6-3; size: -; D: -; J: TRBJ2-7; DNA: TGTGCCAGCAGTTACCCGATAGTCAACGAGCAGTACTTC; CDR3: CASSYPIVNEQYF
V: TRBV12-3/TRBV12-4; size: -; D: -; J: TRBJ1-2; DNA: TGTGCCAGCATTTTACCAGGGGTTCCTAATCTCTACACCTTC; CDR3: CASILPGVPNLYTF
V: TRBV2; size: many; D: TRBD1; J: TRBJ1-1; DNA: TGTGCCAGCAGTCCCCGGGACAGTAACACTGAAGCTTTCTTT; CDR3: CASSPRDSNTEAFF
V: TRBV6-2/TRBV6-3; size: -; D: -; J: TRBJ2-5; DNA: TGTGTTAGCAGTCCCTTTCTCGGTCCCGGCTTGGAGGCCCAGTACTTC; CDR3: CVSSPFLGPGLEAQYF
V: TRBV7-8; size: medium-sized; D: -; J: TRBJ2-1; DNA: TGTGCCAGCAGCTTAGTTGGCAGGGGATCCTACAATGAGCAGTTCTTC; CDR3: CASSLVGRGSYNEQFF
V: TRBV30; size: -; D: TRBD2; J: TRBJ2-3; DNA: TGTGCCTGGAGTTTAGCGGGGGGGCCGCTAGATACGCAGTATTTT; CDR3: CAWSLAGGPLDTQYF
V: TRBV6-1; size: large; D: -; J: TRBJ2-1; DNA: TGTGCCAGCAGACTCCTCGGGGCGCAATACTACAATGAGCAGTTCTTC; CDR3: CASRLLGAQYYNEQFF
V: TRBV18; size: many; D: -; J: TRBJ2-7; DNA: TGTGCCAGCTCACCATTAGCGGCGGGGACCTACGAGCAGTACTTC; CDR3: CASSPLAAGTYEQYF
V: TRBV19; size: medium-sized; D: -; J: TRBJ1-2; DNA: TGTGCCAGTAGGCAGTGGGATTATGGCTACACCTTC; CDR3: CASRQWDYGYTF
V: TRBV7-2; size: medium-sized; D: -; J: TRBJ2-1; DNA: TGTGCCTTAGTGTCGGGAGTCAATGAGCAGTTCTTC; CDR3: CALVSGVNEQFF
V: TRBV3-1; size: many; D: -; J: TRBJ2-3; DNA: TGTGCCAGCAGCCGCGCGGGGGATACGCAGTATTTT; CDR3: CASSRAGDTQYF
V: TRBV2; size: large; D: -; J: TRBJ1-1; DNA: TGTGCCAGCAGTCGACAGCGTATGAACACTGAAGCTTTCTTT; CDR3: CASSRQRMNTEAFF
V: TRBV5-4; size: medium-sized; D: -; J: TRBJ1-2; DNA: TGTGCCAGCAGCTTTGAAGGCCCGGCCTTTAACTATGGCTACACCTTC; CDR3: CASSFEGPAFNYGYTF
V: TRBV4-1; size: -; D: -; J: TRBJ1-1; DNA: TGCGCCAGAAGCCCGCAGGGATGCACTGAAGCTTTCTTT; CDR3: CARSPQGCTEAFF
V: TRBV5-4; size: medium-sized; D: TRBD1; J: TRBJ2-7; DNA: TGTGCCAGCAGCCTAGGACAGGGAGGCTACGAGCAGTACTTC; CDR3: CASSLGQGGYEQYF
V: TRBV20-1; size: large; D: -; J: TRBJ2-3; DNA: TGCAGTGCACCAACAAGGTCGCAAACGCAGTATTTT; CDR3: CSAPTRSQTQYF
V: TRBV29-1; size: many; D: -; J: TRBJ1-1; DNA: TGCAGCGTTGGGGACCAGGGGACTGAAGCTTTCTTT; CDR3: CSVGDQGTEAFF
V: TRBV20-1; size: large; D: -; J: TRBJ1-1; DNA: TGCAGTGCTAGAAAATTCGGATTGAACACTGAAGCTTTCTTT; CDR3: CSARKFGLNTEAFF
V: TRBV29-1; size: many; D: -; J: TRBJ1-2; DNA: TGCAGCGTTGATACGGCCACCACCGGGGTATATGGCTACACCTTC; CDR3: CSVDTATTGVYGYTF
V: TRBV20-1; size: large; D: -; J: TRBJ1-5; DNA: TGCAGTGCTAGAGAGACAGGAGATCAGCCCCAGCATTTT; CDR3: CSARETGDQPQHF
V: TRBV19; size: once; D: -; J: TRBJ1-2; DNA: TGTGCCAGTAGCGCGGGACATCGCTATGGCCACACCTTC; CDR3: CASSAGHRYGHTF
V: TRBV6-1; size: large; D: -; J: TRBJ1-4; DNA: TGTGCCAGCAACCCGAGGGGTCCTAATGAAAAACTGTTTTTT; CDR3: CASNPRGPNEKLFF
V: TRBV18; size: medium-sized; D: -; J: TRBJ2-3; DNA: TGTGCCAGCTCACCACCGGACGGGGTACGCACAGATACGCAGTATTTT; CDR3: CASSPPDGVRTDTQYF
V: TRBV10-3; size: medium-sized; D: TRBD1; J: TRBJ1-2; DNA: TGTGCCATCAGCCCGGGACAGGGTTTTGGCTACACCTTC; CDR3: CAISPGQGFGYTF